The 15 T cell receptor beta chains given below trace back to one sample, sequenced in a study of tumor and adjacent non-tumor tissue in lung cancer. The library came from three nested PCR rounds adapted from ARM-PCR protocols. TCRdb reanalysed the multiplex PCR reads using MiXCR and keeps one entry per CDR3 protein. The data show 75,000 to 90,000 distinct CDR3 sequences, about 77% seen once. This sample's RNA came from whole unsorted tissue. This non-tumor lung sample came from over 3 cm beyond the tumor edge. Sequences were obtained from distant non-tumor lung tissue. Receptors were obtained from a woman aged 45 to 65 with non-small cell lung cancer.

This sequence joins TRBV6-5 and TRBJ2-3; D not resolved. The CDR3 covers 15 residues. The V end lost 10 bases, the J end lost 6 bases, and 23 bases lay between the germline ends. Germline V lookup: CDR1 MNHEY, CDR2 SVGAGI. CDR3 nucleotides: TGTGCCAACAGCCTCAAGGGCGTGAGAGAGGATACGCAGTATTTT. Amino acid sequence: CANSLKGVREDTQYF.

The chain joins TRBV28 to TRBJ1-5, with a possible D match to TRBD1 (6 bases). The germline V and J ends were trimmed by 11 bases and 0 bases, with 17 bases remaining between them. The CDR3 has 15 residues. Germline-derived CDR1 and CDR2 are MDHEN and SYDVKM. The CDR3, as DNA: TGTGCCCCCAGGGGTGGGGGGGTTAGCAATCAGCCCCAGCATTTT. This encodes CAPRGGGVSNQPQHF.

Turning to this clonotype: One end of the junction does not line up with germline, which may come from a read error. V gene TRBV6-1 combines with J gene TRBJ2-7; 8 positions agree with TRBD1. This CDR3 region has 15 residues. The germline V gene encodes CDR1 MNHNS and CDR2 SASEGT. CDR3 coding DNA: TGTGCCGGCAGTGAAAATGGGACAGGCTCCTACGAGCAGTACTTC. Its translation: CAGSENGTGSYEQYF.

This clonotype was recorded only once. This is likely a read error, given that the CDR3 carries no conserved phenylalanine or tryptophan at its end. V usage is TRBV29-1 and J usage is TRBJ2-7, with 10 bases aligning to TRBD1. J gave up 6 bases and V 8 bases, and 10 bases lay outside the gene matches. Per germline, CDR1 SQVTM and CDR2 ANQGSEA. The CDR3 spans 13 residues. The CDR3 loop is CSFAAGQGIEQYL. The CDR3 nucleotides read TGCAGCTTTGCTGCGGGACAGGGGATCGAGCAGTACTTA.

With respect to this clonotype: A read error may account for a junction end that differs from germline. The CDR3 loop reads CANSGPSGGNSGELFF. CDR3 in DNA: TGTGCCAACAGTGGTCCTAGCGGGGGGAACAGCGGGGAGCTGTTTTTT. The chain joins TRBV10-3 to TRBJ2-2, with TRBD2 identical over 11 bases. The CDR3 sequence is 16 residues long. Germline V gene data show CDR1 as ENHRY and CDR2 as SYGVKD.

CDR3: CASNRESYEQYF. In DNA, the CDR3 is TGTGCCAGCAATCGGGAGTCCTACGAGCAGTACTTC. The chain combines TRBV12-3 or TRBV12-4 with TRBJ2-7, with D perhaps matching TRBD2 (6 bases). This CDR3 is 12 amino acids long. Trimming removed 7 bases from V and 1 base from J, with 8 bases in between.

Turning to this clonotype: An end of the junction does not agree with germline; a read error may underlie this. The chain links TRBV11-2 to TRBJ2-1, with TRBD2 matching 12 bases. Germline V gene data show CDR1 as SGHAT and CDR2 as FQNNGV. The CDR3 is 15 amino acids. This CDR3 is CASNLSSGRENEQFF. The CDR3, as DNA: TGTGCCAGTAACTTATCTAGCGGGAGGGAAAATGAACAGTTCTTC.

This rearrangement joins TRBV20-1 to TRBJ2-7; 12 positions agree with TRBD2. The V gene's germline CDR1 is DFQATT and CDR2 SNEGSKA (reference sequence). This CDR3 is 14 amino acids long. The V segment lost 6 bases and the J segment 4 bases; nucleotides outside the gene matches: 7. The CDR3 nucleotides read TGCAGTGCCAGACTCCTAGCGGGAGGGTACGAGCAGTACTTC. Its protein product is CSARLLAGGYEQYF.

Comment on this clonotype: Sequence at one end of the junction differs from germline and may be a read error. The CDR3 DNA sequence: TGTGCCAGTAGTGAAGTGGGAGGGGGTGTTGGGACCAACGTCCTAACTTTC. Protein: CASSEVGGGVGTNVLTF. The genes are TRBV6-1 and TRBJ2-6; D possibly corresponds to TRBD2 (7 bases). The CDR3 has 17 residues. Germline CDR1 and CDR2: MNHNS and SASEGT.

The chain employs TRBV29-1 and TRBJ2-7; 8 nucleotides line up with TRBD2. The CDR3 is 15 amino acids. Germline trimming cut 6 bases from V and 2 bases from J; bases unmatched to any gene: 12. Per germline, CDR1 SQVTM and CDR2 ANQGSEA. CDR3 protein: CSVMTCGGLTYEQYF. The DNA for the CDR3 is TGCAGCGTCATGACCTGCGGGGGGCTCACCTACGAGCAGTACTTC.

Points on this clonotype: Given a much more abundant clone one base away, this may be a read error. V and J are TRBV7-9 and TRBJ2-2; D uncertain. CDR1 is SEHNR, CDR2 FQNEAQ, per germline (reference sequence). The CDR3 consists of 15 residues. The CDR3 DNA follows: TGTGCCAGCAGCCCCTCGGCCCTCAACATCGGGGAGCTGTTTTTT. Protein: CASSPSALNIGELFF.

For this clonotype: One end of the junction fails to match germline, which may point to a read error. The J gene is TRBJ2-2, the V gene TRBV11-2; no clear D. This CDR3 region has 14 residues. Per the germline V gene, CDR1 is SGHAT and CDR2 is FQNNGV. The CDR3 region has the DNA TGTGCCAGCAGTCTTGGTAGAGATACCGTGGAGCTGTTTTTT. Amino acid sequence: CASSLGRDTVELFF.

Notes on this clonotype: It may be a read error: a sequence one base away is much more abundant. J is TRBJ2-7 and V is TRBV7-9, with D unclear. Trimming took off 6 bases at V and 0 bases at J, with 15 bases between the two ends. CDR1 and CDR2 (germline): SEHNR, FQNEAQ (reference sequence). The CDR3 spans 15 residues. CDR3 DNA: TGTGCCAGCAGTCATACTGACATACACTCCTACGAGCAGTACTTC. Encoded protein: CASSHTDIHSYEQYF.

This clonotype was detected ten times or more. The V call is TRBV5-1, the J call TRBJ2-7, with TRBD2 identical over 11 bases. Germline values: CDR1 SGHRS, CDR2 YFSETQ. V trimming: 4 bases; J trimming: 6 bases; junction bases outside the gene matches: 12. The CDR3 has 16 amino acids. The CDR3 loop is CASSPEIAGGPGEQYF. The CDR3 region has the DNA TGCGCCAGCAGCCCGGAGATAGCGGGAGGGCCCGGCGAGCAGTACTTC. Full variable domain (outside the CDR3, taken from reference TRBV5-1 and TRBJ2-7): KAGVTQTPRYLIKTRGQQVTLSCSPISGHRSVSWYQQTPGQGLQFLFEYFSETQRNKGNFPGRFSGRQFSNSRSEMNVSTLELGDSALYLCASSPEIAGGPGEQYFGPGTRLTVT.

Regarding this clonotype: An end of the junction differs from the germline gene, which may be a read error. The J gene is TRBJ2-5, the V gene TRBV6-6; 16 bases fit TRBD2. Germline assignment: CDR1 MNHNY and CDR2 SVGAGI (reference sequence). The CDR3 contains 17 residues. DNA of the CDR3: TGTGTTAGCAACCCCCCGGGACTAGCGGGAGGGCCGGAGACCCAGTTGTTC. This sequence encodes CVSNPPGLAGGPETQLF.